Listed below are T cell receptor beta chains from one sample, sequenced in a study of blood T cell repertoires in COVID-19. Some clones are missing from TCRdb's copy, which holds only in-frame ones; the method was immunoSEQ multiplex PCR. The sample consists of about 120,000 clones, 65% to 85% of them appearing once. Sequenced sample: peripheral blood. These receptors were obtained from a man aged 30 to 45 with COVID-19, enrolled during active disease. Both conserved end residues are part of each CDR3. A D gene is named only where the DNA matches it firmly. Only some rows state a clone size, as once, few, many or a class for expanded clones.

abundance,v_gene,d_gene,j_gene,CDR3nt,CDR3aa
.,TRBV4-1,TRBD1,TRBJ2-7,TGCGCCAGCAGCCAAGATCCCCATACTCACCGGGACAGCGACTCCTACGAGCAGTACTTC,CASSQDPHTHRDSDSYEQYF
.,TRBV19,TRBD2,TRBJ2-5,TGTGCCAGTACCCCCAGTAGCGGGGGGGGAGAGACCCAGTACTTC,CASTPSSGGGETQYF
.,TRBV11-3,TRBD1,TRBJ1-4,TGTGCCAGCAGCTCCAGGACAGGGAAGAATGAAAAACTGTTTTTT,CASSSRTGKNEKLFF
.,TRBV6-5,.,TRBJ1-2,TGTGCCACCCGCCCGGGGGAATATGACTACACCTTC,CATRPGEYDYTF
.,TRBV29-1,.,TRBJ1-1,TGCAGCGTTGATAGAGGGAACACTGAAGCTTTCTTT,CSVDRGNTEAFF
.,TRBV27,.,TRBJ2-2,TGTGCCAGCAGCCCGCTTGGGCAGGAAAGAACCGGGGAGCTGTTTTTT,CASSPLGQERTGELFF
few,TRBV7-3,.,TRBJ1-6,TGTGCCAGCAGCGCACTGCGGGCTTCACCCCTCCACTTT,CASSALRASPLHF
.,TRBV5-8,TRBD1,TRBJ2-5,TGTGCCAGCAGCTGGGGGCTTGTGACAGGGGGCATCAGAGAGACCCAGTACTTC,CASSWGLVTGGIRETQYF
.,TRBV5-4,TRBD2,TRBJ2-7,TGTGCCAGCAGCTTGGAGGGACTAGCCTACGAGCAGTACTTC,CASSLEGLAYEQYF
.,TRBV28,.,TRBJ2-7,TGTGCCAGCAGCTGGGGGACTGGCGACTCCTACGAGCAGTACTTC,CASSWGTGDSYEQYF
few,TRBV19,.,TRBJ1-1,TGTGCCAGTAGTACCTCCCGGGGCAGGGGTCACATGAACACTGAAGCTTTCTTT,CASSTSRGRGHMNTEAFF
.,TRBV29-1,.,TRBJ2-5,TGCAGCGCTGCTTATAGGGGAGGTCGAGAGACCCAGTACTTC,CSAAYRGGRETQYF
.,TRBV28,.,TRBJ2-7,TGTGCCAGCAGTTTAGCCCAGACAGGATCCTACGAGCAGTACTTC,CASSLAQTGSYEQYF
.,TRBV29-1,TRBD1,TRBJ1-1,TGCAGCGTTGGCGCACCGGGACAGGGGGCGCGGGAAGCTTTCTTT,CSVGAPGQGAREAFF
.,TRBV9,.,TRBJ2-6,TGTGCCAGCAGCCTAGAGGACACCTCTGGGGCCAACGTCCTGACTTTC,CASSLEDTSGANVLTF
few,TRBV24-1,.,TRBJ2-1,TGTGCCACCAGTGAGTTGACAAAGCAGTTCTTC,CATSELTKQFF
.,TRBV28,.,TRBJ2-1,TGTGCCAGCAGTCAGGGGTTCAAAACTCAGTTCTTC,CASSQGFKTQFF
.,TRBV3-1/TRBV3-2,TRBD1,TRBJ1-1,TGTGCCAGCAGCCTCGGACAGGGAAGATTAGGGAACACTGAAGCTTTCTTT,CASSLGQGRLGNTEAFF
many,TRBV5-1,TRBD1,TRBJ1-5,TGCGCCAGCAGCTCTGGACAGGCCGAACAGCCCCAGCATTTT,CASSSGQAEQPQHF
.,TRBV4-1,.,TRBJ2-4,TGCGCCAGCAGCCATCCGGGTCGGAGCAAAAACATTCAGTACTTC,CASSHPGRSKNIQYF
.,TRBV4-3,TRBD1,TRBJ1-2,TGCGCCAGCAGCCAGCCAAGGACAGGGCCCTATGGCTACACCTTC,CASSQPRTGPYGYTF
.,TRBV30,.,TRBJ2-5,TGTGCCTGGACGGACAAGCAAGAGACCCAGTACTTC,CAWTDKQETQYF
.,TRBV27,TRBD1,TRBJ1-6,TGTGCCAGCAGTTCAGGGACAGGGGGCTATTCACCCCTCCACTTT,CASSSGTGGYSPLHF
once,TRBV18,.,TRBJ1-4,TGTGCCAGCTCACCACCGGGGACTTTGGGGGAAAAACTGTTTTTT,CASSPPGTLGEKLFF
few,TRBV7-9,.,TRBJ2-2,TGTGCCAGCAGGCCGGGGACAAACACCGGGGAGCTGTTTTTT,CASRPGTNTGELFF
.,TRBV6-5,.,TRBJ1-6,TGTGCCAGCAGTTACTCCCTCAATTCACCCCTCCACTTT,CASSYSLNSPLHF
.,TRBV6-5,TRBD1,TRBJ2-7,TGTGCCAGCAGTCAGGGGGCATTTAGCTACGAGCAGTACTTC,CASSQGAFSYEQYF
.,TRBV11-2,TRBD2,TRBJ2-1,TGTGCCAGCAGCCCCTGGACTAGCGGGAATTACAATGAGCAGTTCTTC,CASSPWTSGNYNEQFF
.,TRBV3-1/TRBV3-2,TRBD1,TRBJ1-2,TGTGCCAGCAGCTCAGGGGGCTCTGGCTACACCTTC,CASSSGGSGYTF
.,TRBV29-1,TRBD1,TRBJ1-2,TGCAGCGTTGCCGTTTCGGGACAGGGAAACTATGGCTACACCTTC,CSVAVSGQGNYGYTF
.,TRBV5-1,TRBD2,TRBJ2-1,TGCGCCAGCACCCGTAGCGGGGCGAGTAATGAGCAGTTCTTC,CASTRSGASNEQFF
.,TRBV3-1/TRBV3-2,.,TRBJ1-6,TGTGCCAGCAGTCACCTTCGGGATTTTTCACCCCTCCACTTT,CASSHLRDFSPLHF
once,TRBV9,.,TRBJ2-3,TGTGCCAGCAGCGTAGGTGGGACATACAGCACAGATACGCAGTATTTT,CASSVGGTYSTDTQYF
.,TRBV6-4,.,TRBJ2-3,TGTGCCAGCAGTGAGACGGGGGAATACACAGATACGCAGTATTTT,CASSETGEYTDTQYF
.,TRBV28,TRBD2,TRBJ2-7,TGTGCCAGCAGGTCCGGGACTAGCACCCACGAGCAGTACTTC,CASRSGTSTHEQYF